Presented here are 21 T cell receptor beta chains from one specimen sequenced in a study of cytotoxic CD8 clonotypes in ibrutinib-treated CLL. Data came from immunoSEQ multiplex PCR; TCRdb stores just in-frame clones and leaves some out. The sample lists some 140,000 clones; roughly 90% were seen once. The starting material was PBMCs, obtained after 12 months of ibrutinib treatment. These receptors were collected from a human donor with chronic lymphocytic leukemia.

V gene TRBV5-1 combines with J gene TRBJ1-3; D is ambiguous. This CDR3 is built from 14 residues. Looked up from germline, CDR1 is SGHRS and CDR2 is YFSETQ. Deletions cut 5 bases from V and 0 bases from J, with 9 bases between. The CDR3 nucleotides read TGCGCCAGCAGTGGCGGGATCTCTGGAAACACCATATATTTT. It yields the protein CASSGGISGNTIYF. Drawing the rest from reference TRBV5-1 and TRBJ1-3, the complete variable domain is KAGVTQTPRYLIKTRGQQVTLSCSPISGHRSVSWYQQTPGQGLQFLFEYFSETQRNKGNFPGRFSGRQFSNSRSEMNVSTLELGDSALYLCASSGGISGNTIYFGEGSWLTVV.

The chain carries TRBV9 and TRBJ1-2; TRBD1 matches 8 bases. This CDR3 has 17 residues. Looked up from germline, CDR1 is SGDLS and CDR2 is YYNGEE. J gave up 7 bases and V 3 bases, and 17 bases lay outside the gene matches. CDR3 protein: CASSGADRGAVFGGYTF. CDR3 nucleotide sequence: TGTGCCAGCAGCGGGGCCGACAGGGGTGCGGTCTTCGGTGGCTACACCTTC.

The chain joins TRBV19 to TRBJ2-7; D is perhaps TRBD1 (6 bases). V was cut by 3 bases and J by 4 bases, with 16 bases left in between. The CDR3 has 15 residues. Germline CDR1 is LNHDA and CDR2 is SQIVND (reference sequence). CDR3 nucleotides: TGTGCCAGTAGTATTGTGGACAGCCAGAAATACGAGCAGTACTTC. Amino acids: CASSIVDSQKYEQYF.

The chain employs TRBV6-6 and TRBJ2-2, with unresolved D. This CDR3 spans 12 amino acids. Trimming removed 2 bases from V and 6 bases from J, with 4 bases in between. Germline V lookup: CDR1 MNHNY, CDR2 SVGAGI (reference sequence). CDR3: CASSYVAGELFF. In DNA form, the CDR3 reads TGTGCCAGCAGTTACGTGGCCGGGGAGCTGTTTTTT.

The rearrangement joins TRBV29-1 to TRBJ2-3; D is undetermined. Looked up from germline, CDR1 is SQVTM and CDR2 is ANQGSEA. V shed 4 bases and J shed 7 bases, with 6 bases lying between them. CDR3 size: 10 residues. The CDR3 DNA sequence: TGCAGCGTTGTAGATTATACGCAGTATTTT. Its protein is CSVVDYTQYF.

V is TRBV27 and J is TRBJ2-7; TRBD2 might be the D (7 bases). Germline V CDR1 and CDR2: MNHEY, SMNVEV (reference sequence). The CDR3 runs to 17 residues. Trimming cost V 5 bases and J 3 bases, with 23 bases left between them. CDR3: CASSVKGGGGWYYEQYF. In DNA form, the CDR3 reads TGTGCCAGCAGTGTCAAAGGGGGGGGCGGCTGGTACTACGAGCAGTACTTC.

The chain links TRBV28 to TRBJ2-3; D call uncertain. This CDR3 has 13 amino acids. Germline lookup yields CDR1 MDHEN and CDR2 SYDVKM. V lost 10 bases to trimming and J lost 3 bases, with 14 bases between them. CDR3 in amino acids: CAILHLGTDTQYF. The CDR3 DNA sequence: TGTGCCATCCTCCACCTTGGGACAGATACGCAGTATTTT.

In this sample, this clone turned up once. The rearrangement links TRBV10-3 to TRBJ2-7; 9 nucleotides agree with TRBD1. From germline, CDR1 is ENHRY and CDR2 SYGVKD. The CDR3 is made up of 15 amino acids. V was pared by 0 bases and J by 4 bases, with 4 bases of the junction left unmatched. CDR3 coding DNA: TGTGCCATCAGTGAGTCGACACAGGGGGCGTACGAGCAGTACTTC. This encodes CAISESTQGAYEQYF.

The chain employs TRBV28 and TRBJ2-2; no clear D gene. This CDR3 comprises 15 residues. The germline V gene has CDR1 MDHEN and CDR2 SYDVKM. Deletions cut 3 bases from V and 4 bases from J, with 12 bases between. The CDR3 bases are TGTGCCAGCAGTTTTCCGTCTCTGGGCACCGGGGAGCTGTTTTTT. Its protein product is CASSFPSLGTGELFF.

This CDR3 reads CASSQEQGGLEEQFF. CDR3 DNA: TGTGCCAGCAGCCAAGAGCAGGGGGGCCTCGAGGAGCAGTTCTTC. J is TRBJ2-1 and V is TRBV4-2; tentative D call: TRBD1 (7 bases). Germline-derived CDR1 and CDR2 are LGHNA and YNFKEQ. This CDR3 comprises 15 residues. V was pared by 0 bases and J by 10 bases, with 16 bases between.

This clone was recorded once. The chain recombines TRBV6-1 with TRBJ1-2; D is unclear. Germline loops: CDR1 MNHNS, CDR2 SASEGT. The V gene lost 11 bases and the J gene lost 3 bases, with 19 bases spanning the gap. This CDR3 has 14 residues. In DNA form, the CDR3 reads TGTGCCGCCACCCCCGCGGGTACAGACTATGGCTACACCTTC. It is translated as CAATPAGTDYGYTF.

The chain employs TRBV19 and TRBJ2-3; D gene uncertain. Looked up from germline, CDR1 is LNHDA and CDR2 is SQIVND (reference sequence). V shed 5 bases and J shed 0 bases, with 6 bases lying between them. The CDR3 is made up of 13 amino acids. The CDR3 sequence: CASSSPSTDTQYF. Here the CDR3 DNA reads TGTGCCAGTAGTTCTCCTAGCACAGATACGCAGTATTTT.

This chain uses TRBV7-3 with TRBJ2-1, with 7 bases fitting TRBD2. The CDR3 consists of 16 residues. V lost 6 bases, J lost 0 bases, and 8 bases stayed unmatched. Germline assignment: CDR1 SGHTA and CDR2 FQGTGA. CDR3 in DNA: TGTGCCAGCAGTCCAGGCGGCGGGAGCTCCTACAATGAGCAGTTCTTC. Translating it yields CASSPGGGSSYNEQFF.

The V gene is TRBV28, the J gene TRBJ2-5; 7 bases match TRBD2. Germline loops: CDR1 MDHEN, CDR2 SYDVKM. With V trimmed by 2 bases and J by 4 bases, 4 bases remained unmatched. The length of the CDR3 is 14 residues. CDR3 amino acids: CASSLGGSGETQYF. In DNA form, the CDR3 reads TGTGCCAGCAGTTTAGGCGGGAGCGGAGAGACCCAGTACTTC.

The chain employs TRBV19 and TRBJ2-2; 8 bases line up with TRBD1. J gave up 3 bases and V 3 bases, and 6 bases lay outside the gene matches. Germline CDR1 and CDR2: LNHDA and SQIVND (reference sequence). The CDR3 runs 16 residues. CDR3 sequence reads: CASSIPDRGDTGELFF. As DNA, the CDR3 is TGTGCCAGTAGTATCCCCGACAGGGGAGACACCGGGGAGCTGTTTTTT.

The chain carries TRBV7-9 and TRBJ2-3; 10 bases are a match to TRBD2. This CDR3 comprises 17 residues. Losses at the gene ends were 1 base for V and 4 bases for J; bases not matched to a gene: 8. The germline V gene has CDR1 SEHNR and CDR2 FQNEAQ (reference sequence). CDR3 coding DNA: TGTGCCAGCAGCTTAGGGGCGAGCGGGAGGGCCGCAGATACGCAGTATTTT. Protein product: CASSLGASGRAADTQYF.

The V gene is TRBV27, the J gene TRBJ2-7, with 8 nucleotides matching TRBD1. Trimming cost V 7 bases and J 4 bases; bases outside gene matches: 12. Germline V gene sequence: CDR1 MNHEY, CDR2 SMNVEV (reference sequence). The length of the CDR3 is 15 residues. The CDR3 is CASMPLGQGGYEQYF. In DNA, the CDR3 is TGTGCCAGCATGCCGTTAGGACAGGGAGGTTACGAGCAGTACTTC.

V is TRBV6-6 and J is TRBJ2-4; D gene unclear. Germline assignment: CDR1 MNHNY and CDR2 SVGAGI (reference sequence). The ends were cut back, 6 bases at V and 7 bases at J, with 19 bases in the middle. The CDR3 totals 15 residues. DNA for the CDR3: TGTGCCAGCAGACCCGACACGCTCCTGGGCAACATTCAGTACTTC. As protein: CASRPDTLLGNIQYF.

The gene calls are TRBV18 and TRBJ2-2; D is perhaps TRBD1 or TRBD2 (5 bases each). V lost 3 bases to trimming and J lost 5 bases, with 19 bases between them. Germline CDR1 reads KGHSH; CDR2 reads LQKENI. The CDR3 runs 17 residues. The CDR3 protein is CASSPPFGTVETGELFF. DNA of the CDR3: TGTGCCAGCTCACCTCCGTTTGGGACGGTAGAAACCGGGGAGCTGTTTTTT.

The V gene is TRBV28, the J gene TRBJ1-2, with TRBD1 identical over 9 bases. Germline V gene sequence: CDR1 MDHEN, CDR2 SYDVKM. CDR3 length equals 21 residues. The junction had 31 bases not matched to a gene; V was cut back by 6 bases and J by 8 bases. DNA of the CDR3: TGTGCCAGCAGCTCTCAGGGGGGACAGGGTTCTCCAAAACGTGCCACTTGGGGCTACACCTTC. This gives the protein CASSSQGGQGSPKRATWGYTF.

The chain has TRBV5-6 and TRBJ2-1; 11 bases match TRBD2. This CDR3 is built from 16 residues. The J segment lost 9 bases and the V segment lost 0 bases, leaving 8 bases of the junction unmatched. The germline CDR1 and CDR2 sequences are SGHDT and YYEEEE. CDR3 in amino acids: CASSLGLAGGVGEQFF. For the CDR3, the DNA is TGTGCCAGCAGCTTGGGGCTAGCGGGAGGAGTGGGTGAGCAGTTCTTC.